These T cell receptor beta chains were read from a single sample in a study of tumor-infiltrating lymphocytes in localized non-small cell lung cancer. Only in-frame clones appear in the TCRdb table, and some are missing; sequencing was by immunoSEQ multiplex PCR. The table lists approximately 13,000 clones, approximately 85% of them singletons. The sequencing sample was made of uninvolved lung tissue not adjacent to the tumor. Every receptor here comes from a human donor with non-small cell lung cancer. Each CDR3 is given with its conserved first and last residue. D genes are given only for firm matches. A clone size is listed for some rows: how often the clone was seen (once, few, many), or a class if it is expanded.

V gene: TRBV30
D gene: -
clone size: -
J gene: TRBJ1-4
CDR3 protein: CAWRRVEKLFF
CDR3 DNA: TGTGCCTGGAGGAGAGTTGAAAAACTGTTTTTT

V gene: TRBV5-6
D gene: -
clone size: -
J gene: TRBJ2-7
CDR3 protein: CASSSDRLYDEQYF
CDR3 DNA: TGTGCCAGCAGCTCCGACAGGCTATATGACGAGCAGTACTTC

V gene: TRBV7-9
D gene: TRBD1
clone size: -
J gene: TRBJ2-1
CDR3 protein: CASSPTGDEQFF
CDR3 DNA: TGTGCCAGCAGCCCCACAGGGGATGAGCAGTTCTTC

V gene: TRBV10-1
D gene: -
clone size: -
J gene: TRBJ2-5
CDR3 protein: CASGQGQHGETQYF
CDR3 DNA: TGCGCCAGCGGGCAGGGTCAACACGGAGAGACCCAGTACTTC

V gene: TRBV5-6
D gene: -
clone size: few
J gene: TRBJ1-4
CDR3 protein: CASSIRGAQENEKLFF
CDR3 DNA: TGTGCCAGCAGCATACGTGGGGCACAGGAGAATGAAAAACTGTTTTTT

V gene: TRBV28
D gene: TRBD2
clone size: -
J gene: TRBJ2-7
CDR3 protein: CASSSPTSGRHEQYF
CDR3 DNA: TGTGCCAGCAGTTCCCCTACTAGCGGGAGACACGAGCAGTACTTC

V gene: TRBV7-9
D gene: TRBD1
clone size: -
J gene: TRBJ1-2
CDR3 protein: CASSLGTGGGYTF
CDR3 DNA: TGTGCCAGCAGCTTAGGGACAGGGGGAGGCTACACCTTC

V gene: TRBV7-9
D gene: -
clone size: -
J gene: TRBJ1-1
CDR3 protein: CASSGTMNTEAFF
CDR3 DNA: TGTGCCAGCAGTGGGACAATGAACACTGAAGCTTTCTTT

V gene: TRBV7-9
D gene: -
clone size: -
J gene: TRBJ2-5
CDR3 protein: CASSLNSQGETQYF
CDR3 DNA: TGTGCCAGCAGCTTAAATAGTCAGGGAGAGACCCAGTACTTC

V gene: TRBV6-5
D gene: -
clone size: -
J gene: TRBJ1-4
CDR3 protein: CASSYSGPGQGEKLFF
CDR3 DNA: TGTGCCAGCAGCTACAGCGGTCCGGGACAAGGTGAAAAACTGTTTTTT

V gene: TRBV18
D gene: -
clone size: -
J gene: TRBJ2-5
CDR3 protein: CASSLQETQYF
CDR3 DNA: TGTGCCAGCTCACTCCAAGAGACCCAGTACTTC

V gene: TRBV30
D gene: -
clone size: -
J gene: TRBJ2-2
CDR3 protein: CAWSVLHVEAGELFF
CDR3 DNA: TGTGCCTGGAGTGTACTCCACGTTGAGGCCGGGGAGCTGTTTTTT

V gene: TRBV7-9
D gene: -
clone size: -
J gene: TRBJ1-6
CDR3 protein: CASSLQSPLHF
CDR3 DNA: TGTGCCAGCAGCTTACAGTCACCCCTCCACTTT

V gene: TRBV29-1
D gene: -
clone size: -
J gene: TRBJ1-1
CDR3 protein: CSVDLWETGTEAFF
CDR3 DNA: TGCAGCGTTGACCTCTGGGAGACGGGGACTGAAGCTTTCTTT

V gene: TRBV20-1
D gene: -
clone size: -
J gene: TRBJ2-7
CDR3 protein: CSAKTGYEQYF
CDR3 DNA: TGCAGTGCCAAAACAGGATACGAGCAGTACTTC

V gene: TRBV19
D gene: -
clone size: -
J gene: TRBJ1-1
CDR3 protein: CASSSPGQNTEAFF
CDR3 DNA: TGTGCCAGTAGTTCCCCGGGACAGAACACTGAAGCTTTCTTT

V gene: TRBV5-6
D gene: -
clone size: -
J gene: TRBJ2-7
CDR3 protein: CASSLTPASSYEQYF
CDR3 DNA: TGTGCCAGCAGCTTGACGCCAGCTTCCTCCTACGAGCAGTACTTC

V gene: TRBV29-1
D gene: TRBD1
clone size: -
J gene: TRBJ1-2
CDR3 protein: CSVAGDRERDGYTF
CDR3 DNA: TGCAGCGTTGCGGGGGACAGAGAAAGGGATGGCTACACCTTC

V gene: TRBV30
D gene: -
clone size: -
J gene: TRBJ1-4
CDR3 protein: CAWSVQAGPYEKLFF
CDR3 DNA: TGTGCCTGGAGTGTACAGGCAGGGCCTTATGAAAAACTGTTTTTT

V gene: TRBV27
D gene: TRBD1
clone size: -
J gene: TRBJ1-2
CDR3 protein: CASSLAAGGVGYTF
CDR3 DNA: TGTGCCAGCAGTTTAGCGGCAGGGGGCGTTGGCTACACCTTC